One TCR beta chain is described in this entry. Its antigen is currently unknown. These data come from a study of monozygotic twins with cystic fibrosis. Study-wide results and limits: Clonality was generally low (median approximately 0.009), higher in the most severe patients. V usage most resembled the co-twin in 13 of 16 pairs. Nucleotide-identical clonotype sharing was significantly higher within monozygotic CF twin pairs than between unrelated CF individuals. No link emerged between shared CDR3 counts and age, concordance or severity.

Between the trimmed V and J ends, which lost 3 bases and 1 base, there was a span of 10 bases. Per the germline V gene, CDR1 is GTSNPN and CDR2 is SVGIG (reference sequence). There are 15 residues in the CDR3. The protocol was immunoSEQ multiplex PCR, while the TCRdb copy is restricted to in-frame clones and leaves out a portion. This repertoire shows around 14,000 clones, nearly 99% found once; its top ten account for 0.41%. Sequencing was performed on blood. The V and J genes are TRBV30 and TRBJ2-6; D is perhaps TRBD1 (6 bases). The TCR was taken from a girl aged 2 to 9 with cystic fibrosis. CDR3 nucleotides: TGTGCCTGGAGACAGGGTATGTCTGGGGCCAACGTCCTGACTTTC. Protein: CAWRQGMSGANVLTF.